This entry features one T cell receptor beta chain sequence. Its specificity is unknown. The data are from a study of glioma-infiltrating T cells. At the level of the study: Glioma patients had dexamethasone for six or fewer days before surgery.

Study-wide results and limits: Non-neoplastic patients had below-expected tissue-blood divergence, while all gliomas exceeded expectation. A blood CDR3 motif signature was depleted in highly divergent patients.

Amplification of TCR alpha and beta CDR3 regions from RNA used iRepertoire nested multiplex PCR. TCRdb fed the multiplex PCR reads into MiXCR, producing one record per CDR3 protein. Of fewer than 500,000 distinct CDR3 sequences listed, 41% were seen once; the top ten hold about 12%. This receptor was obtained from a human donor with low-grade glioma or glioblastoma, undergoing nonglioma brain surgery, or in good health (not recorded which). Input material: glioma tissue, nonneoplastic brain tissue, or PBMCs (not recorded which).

The CDR3 region has the DNA TGCAGCGTTGAGCGCAGCAACAATGAGCAGTTCTTC. Protein product: CSVERSNNEQFF. The chain employs TRBV29-1 and TRBJ2-1; no definite D call. The CDR3 contains 12 residues. Germline CDR1 and CDR2: SQVTM and ANQGSEA. Between the trimmed V and J ends, which lost 3 bases and 5 bases, there was a span of 8 bases.